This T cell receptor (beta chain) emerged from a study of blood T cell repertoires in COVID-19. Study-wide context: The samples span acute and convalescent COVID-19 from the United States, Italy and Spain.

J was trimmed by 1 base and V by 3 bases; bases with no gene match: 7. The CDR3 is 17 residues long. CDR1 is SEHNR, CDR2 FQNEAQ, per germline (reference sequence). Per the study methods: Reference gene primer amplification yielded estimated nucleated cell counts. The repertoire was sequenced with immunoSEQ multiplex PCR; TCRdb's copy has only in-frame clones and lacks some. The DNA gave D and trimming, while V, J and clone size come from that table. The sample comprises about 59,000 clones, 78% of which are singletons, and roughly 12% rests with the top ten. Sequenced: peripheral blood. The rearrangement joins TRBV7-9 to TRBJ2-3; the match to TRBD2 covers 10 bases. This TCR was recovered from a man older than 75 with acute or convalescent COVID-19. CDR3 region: CASSLGTLAGGTDTQYF. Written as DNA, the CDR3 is TGTGCCAGCAGCTTGGGGACTCTAGCGGGGGGCACAGATACGCAGTATTTT. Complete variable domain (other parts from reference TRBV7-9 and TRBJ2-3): DTGVSQNPRHKITKRGQNVTFRCDPISEHNRLYWYRQTLGQGPEFLTYFQNEAQLEKSRLLSDRFSAERPKGSFSTLEIQRTEQGDSAMYLCASSLGTLAGGTDTQYFGPGTRLTVL.